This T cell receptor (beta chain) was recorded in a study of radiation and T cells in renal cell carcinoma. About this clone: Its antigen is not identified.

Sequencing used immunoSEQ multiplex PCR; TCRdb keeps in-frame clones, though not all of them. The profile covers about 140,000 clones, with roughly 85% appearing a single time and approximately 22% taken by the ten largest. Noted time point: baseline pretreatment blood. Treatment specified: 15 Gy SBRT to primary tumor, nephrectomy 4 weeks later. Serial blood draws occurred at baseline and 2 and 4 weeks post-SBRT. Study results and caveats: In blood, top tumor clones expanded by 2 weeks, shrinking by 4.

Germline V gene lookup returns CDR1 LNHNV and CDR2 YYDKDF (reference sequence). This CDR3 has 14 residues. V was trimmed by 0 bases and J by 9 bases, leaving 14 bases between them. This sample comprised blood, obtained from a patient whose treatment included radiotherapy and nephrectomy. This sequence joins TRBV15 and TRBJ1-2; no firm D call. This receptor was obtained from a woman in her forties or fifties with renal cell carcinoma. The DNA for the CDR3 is TGTGCCACCAGCAGAGATCCTGGGCTAGGAAGCTACACCTTC. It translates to CATSRDPGLGSYTF.